The entry below describes one T cell receptor beta chain. Its antigen has not been determined. The input lacks base qualities; no much larger clone sits a single base away. Collaborating institutions collected whole blood in K2EDTA tubes following their own protocols. Collaborator samples were shipped for TCRbeta analysis as frozen whole blood, isolated PBMCs, or DNA extracted from either sample type. The source of the sample is a study of blood T cell repertoires in COVID-19 (dated by TCRdb to 2018 to 2021). About the investigation overall: The collaborator samples originated in the United States, Italy and Spain and spanned the acute and convalescent phases of COVID-19. Subjects who had been exposed to COVID-19, were actively infected with it, or had recovered from it provided the deeply sampled blood TCRbeta repertoires that made up the dataset. The prospective study material was composed of cDNA or gDNA derived from T cells, B-cell-depleted T cells, or PBMCs. Where HLA class I and class II types were available, the types were taken from metadata supplied by the sample provider, not from assay-based typing. The sample metadata nearly always contained a de-identified subject ID, COVID-19 status, age in years and sex. Samples came from the ongoing ImmuneRACE study (first 160 participants) plus 1,254 subjects from 6 global collaborators. The repertoires were released in a freely available public database meant as a resource for research on the immune response to SARS-CoV-2. Study-wide conclusions, independent of this receptor: How much clinical and demographic metadata was included differed by source and by participant, and the metadata was provided uncurated.

TCRbeta CDR3 regions were amplified from genomic DNA using the immunoSEQ Assay, a bias-controlled multiplex PCR. The authors processed their data as follows. The number of nucleated cells in each sample was estimated by amplification of reference gene primers within the assay. To quantify the absolute abundance of each unique TCRbeta CDR3 rearrangement, sequence reads were collapsed and filtered. Productive Simpson clonality was computed per sample as the square root of Simpson's diversity index over productive rearrangements. The source is immuneACCESS, and TCRdb retained only in-frame sequences with V and J called. Part of the clones is not carried over; for the studies checked, unresolved V genes explain less than half of this, and the remainder is unexplained. For V, J and clone size, that table is used; D and trimming come from the DNA. In all, the sample holds about 77,000 clones, and 90% of those were seen once. The top ten clones comprise approximately 16% of the sample.

Material: peripheral blood. The sequence was collected from an elderly woman with active or convalescent COVID-19.

The CDR3 protein is CASSLYSRGESPLHF. Read as DNA, the sequence is TGCGCCAGCAGCTTGTATAGCAGGGGAGAGTCACCCCTCCACTTT. In this chain, TRBV5-1 is recombined with TRBJ1-6; TRBD1 is possibly the D segment (6 matching bases). Trimming removed 1 base from V and 10 bases from J, leaving 15 bases between the germline ends. The germline V gene supplies CDR1 SGHRS and CDR2 YFSETQ. Spanning cysteine to phenylalanine, the CDR3 consists of 15 amino acids. Only the CDR3 portion is preserved as DNA: 45 bases, with reading frame beginning at the first base.